These 5 T cell receptor beta chains came from one sample sequenced in a study of T-cell memory formation after mild COVID-19. In TCRdb, the 5' RACE reads were re-called with MiXCR into one record per CDR3 protein. The table lists about 560,000 distinct CDR3 sequences, about 20% of them singletons. The specimen sequenced was PBMCs or a T cell subset sorted from them (not recorded which). The receptors were sampled from an adult woman who had mild COVID-19 (a few samples of this study predate the infection). Cell type and time point are not known.

A few counts support this clonotype. This chain links TRBV25-1 with TRBJ2-3; TRBD1 or TRBD2 may be the D gene (5 bases each). V was trimmed by 2 bases and J by 2 bases, leaving 17 bases between them. Germline CDR1 and CDR2: MGHDK and SYGVNS. The CDR3 has 17 residues. CDR3 in amino acids: CASSEAGTSIPTDTQYF. In DNA, the CDR3 is TGTGCCAGCAGTGAAGCCGGGACCTCGATACCCACAGATACGCAGTATTTT.

The chain is built from TRBV19 and TRBJ2-7; D is perhaps TRBD2 (5 bases). From germline, CDR1 is LNHDA and CDR2 SQIVND (reference sequence). The CDR3 spans 16 residues. The V and J ends lost 5 bases and 4 bases respectively, with 21 bases between them. The CDR3 loop reads CASSLDRSSAVYEQYF. CDR3 coding DNA: TGTGCCAGTAGTCTCGACCGATCATCAGCGGTTTACGAGCAGTACTTC. Combining the CDR3 with reference TRBV19 and TRBJ2-7 gives the whole variable domain DGGITQSPKYLFRKEGQNVTLSCEQNLNHDAMYWYRQDPGQGLRLIYYSQIVNDFQKGDIAEGYSVSREKKESFPLTVTSAQKNPTAFYLCASSLDRSSAVYEQYFGPGTRLTVT.

Only a few counts were recorded for this clonotype. This chain connects TRBV20-1 to TRBJ2-1; 7 bases fit TRBD2. Per germline, CDR1 DFQATT and CDR2 SNEGSKA (reference sequence). The V segment lost 0 bases and the J segment 7 bases; nucleotides outside the gene matches: 9. This CDR3 spans 15 amino acids. CDR3 sequence reads: CSARDLGLVGNEQFF. DNA for the CDR3: TGCAGTGCTAGAGATCTAGGACTAGTTGGGAATGAGCAGTTCTTC.

This clonotype was observed a few times. V and J are TRBV5-1 and TRBJ2-5; TRBD1 agrees at 8 bases. Germline values: CDR1 SGHRS, CDR2 YFSETQ. V gave up 5 bases and J gave up 4 bases; unmatched junction bases: 7. CDR3 length equals 14 residues. The CDR3 here is CASRPDRVIETQYF. CDR3 nucleotide sequence: TGCGCCAGCAGACCGGACAGGGTCATAGAGACCCAGTACTTC. Combining the CDR3 with reference TRBV5-1 and TRBJ2-5 gives the whole variable domain KAGVTQTPRYLIKTRGQQVTLSCSPISGHRSVSWYQQTPGQGLQFLFEYFSETQRNKGNFPGRFSGRQFSNSRSEMNVSTLELGDSALYLCASRPDRVIETQYFGPGTRLLVL.

The V call is TRBV15, the J call TRBJ2-5; possibly TRBD1 for D (6 bases). V was pared by 3 bases and J by 4 bases, with 9 bases between. The length of the CDR3 is 13 residues. In germline, CDR1 is LNHNV, CDR2 YYDKDF (reference sequence). The CDR3 DNA follows: TGTGCCACCAGCAGTAGACAGGCAGAGACCCAGTACTTC. Protein: CATSSRQAETQYF. The full variable domain, with the rest looked up from reference TRBV15 and TRBJ2-5, is DAMVIQNPRYQVTQFGKPVTLSCSQTLNHNVMYWYQQKSSQAPKLLFHYYDKDFNNEADTPDNFQSRRPNTSFCFLDIRSPGLGDTAMYLCATSSRQAETQYFGPGTRLLVL.